The 20 T cell receptor beta chains below come from one sample, sequenced in a study of T cells in localized non-small cell lung cancer. Assay: immunoSEQ multiplex PCR; the TCRdb copy retains only in-frame clones and omits some. This table has tens of thousands of clones, more than 70% appearing once. The sample was peripheral blood, taken before any cancer treatment. These receptors originate from a woman aged 35 to 69 with stage I squamous cell lung carcinoma.

The chain has TRBV2 and TRBJ2-3; TRBD2 agrees at 13 bases. Germline V gives CDR1 SNHLY, CDR2 FYNNEI. This CDR3 contains 16 residues. The junction had 5 bases not matched to a gene; V was cut back by 6 bases and J by 2 bases. CDR3 coding DNA: TGTGCCAGCAGCGCGACTAGCGGGGGGTTCACAGATACGCAGTATTTT. Translating it yields CASSATSGGFTDTQYF.

V usage is TRBV29-1 and J usage is TRBJ1-2, with D tentatively TRBD1 (6 bases). The CDR3 sequence is 12 residues long. Looked up from germline, CDR1 is SQVTM and CDR2 is ANQGSEA. V was pared by 1 base and J by 8 bases, with 11 bases between. CDR3 sequence reads: CSVEVWGQGYTF. Written as DNA, the CDR3 is TGCAGCGTTGAAGTTTGGGGACAAGGCTACACCTTC.

The J gene is TRBJ2-1, the V gene TRBV6-5; 13 bases agree with TRBD2. There are 15 residues in the CDR3. Trimming cost V 6 bases and J 9 bases; bases outside gene matches: 8. Germline V gene lookup returns CDR1 MNHEY and CDR2 SVGAGI. The CDR3 loop is CASRTGTSGVGEQFF. As DNA, the CDR3 is TGTGCCAGCAGAACCGGGACTAGCGGGGTGGGTGAGCAGTTCTTC.

The chain couples TRBV7-9 to TRBJ2-7; TRBD2 matches at 10 bases. Per germline, CDR1 SEHNR and CDR2 FQNEAQ (reference sequence). V gave up 2 bases and J gave up 3 bases; unmatched junction bases: 4. The CDR3 is 15 residues long. The CDR3 DNA is TGTGCCAGCAGCTTAACTAGCGGGGTTCTCTACGAGCAGTACTTC. Protein: CASSLTSGVLYEQYF. The full variable domain, completed using reference TRBV7-9 and TRBJ2-7, is DTGVSQNPRHKITKRGQNVTFRCDPISEHNRLYWYRQTLGQGPEFLTYFQNEAQLEKSRLLSDRFSAERPKGSFSTLEIQRTEQGDSAMYLCASSLTSGVLYEQYFGPGTRLTVT.

This chain joins TRBV15 and TRBJ2-1; D call uncertain. V was clipped by 0 bases and J by 5 bases, with 8 bases between them. The CDR3 length is 14 residues. CDR1 is LNHNV and CDR2 is YYDKDF in the germline V gene (reference sequence). The CDR3 DNA reads as TGTGCCACCAGCAGAGACAGGTTCAACAATGAGCAGTTCTTC. Protein product: CATSRDRFNNEQFF. Complete variable domain (other parts from reference TRBV15 and TRBJ2-1): DAMVIQNPRYQVTQFGKPVTLSCSQTLNHNVMYWYQQKSSQAPKLLFHYYDKDFNNEADTPDNFQSRRPNTSFCFLDIRSPGLGDTAMYLCATSRDRFNNEQFFGPGTRLTVL.

The chain recombines TRBV30 with TRBJ2-2; D is ambiguous. The CDR3 runs 12 residues. V was trimmed by 0 bases and J by 6 bases, leaving 5 bases between them. Germline values: CDR1 GTSNPN, CDR2 SVGIG (reference sequence). In DNA, the CDR3 is TGTGCCTGGAGTGTAGCGTCCGGGGAGCTGTTTTTT. This encodes CAWSVASGELFF. Full variable domain (remainder filled in from reference TRBV30 and TRBJ2-2): SQTIHQWPATLVQPVGSPLSLECTVEGTSNPNLYWYRQAAGRGLQLLFYSVGIGQISSEVPQNLSASRPQDRQFILSSKKLLLSDSGFYLCAWSVASGELFFGEGSRLTVL.

V and J are TRBV30 and TRBJ2-5; D not certain. Germline V gene data show CDR1 as GTSNPN and CDR2 as SVGIG (reference sequence). This CDR3 is 12 amino acids long. V lost 0 bases and J lost 5, with 7 bases in between. The chain's CDR3 is CAWSVRAETQYF. The CDR3 DNA reads as TGTGCCTGGAGTGTACGGGCTGAGACCCAGTACTTC.

This chain links TRBV21-1 with TRBJ2-7; the table calls TRBD2, which could not be checked here. TRBV21-1 is listed as a pseudogene. There are 12 residues in the CDR3. CDR3 in amino acids: CASSPSSYEQYF. Written as DNA, the CDR3 is TGTGCCAGCAGCCCGAGCTCCTACGAGCAGTACTTC.

The chain combines TRBV5-6 with TRBJ2-5; 14 nucleotides agree with TRBD2. Germline CDR1 is SGHDT and CDR2 is YYEEEE. V lost 4 bases, J lost 7 bases, and 9 bases stayed unmatched. This CDR3 is built from 16 residues. This chain's CDR3 is CASSIGLAGGMGTQYF. The DNA of the CDR3 is TGTGCCAGCAGCATCGGACTAGCGGGGGGTATGGGGACCCAGTACTTC.

The gene calls are TRBV27 and TRBJ2-7; the match to TRBD1 covers 7 bases. Germline CDR1 and CDR2: MNHEY and SMNVEV (reference sequence). This CDR3 has 15 amino acids. V shed 5 bases and J 4 bases; nucleotides not matched to a gene: 11. The CDR3 DNA is TGTGCCAGCAGTCCCAGCCTCCCGGGACAGTACGAGCAGTACTTC. Translating it yields CASSPSLPGQYEQYF.

The chain uses TRBV2 and TRBJ2-1; 11 nucleotides match TRBD2. The germline gives CDR1 SNHLY, CDR2 FYNNEI. This CDR3 contains 17 residues. V lost 4 bases to trimming and J lost 5 bases; unmatched junction nucleotides: 10. CDR3 nucleotides: TGTGCCAGCAGTGGGTATAAGGGGACTAGCGGTGACAATGAGCAGTTCTTC. Its protein product is CASSGYKGTSGDNEQFF.

This clone showed up just once. The gene calls are TRBV9 and TRBJ2-2, with D possibly matching TRBD2 (6 bases). Trimming took off 0 bases at V and 0 bases at J, with 12 bases between the two ends. Germline V gene data show CDR1 as SGDLS and CDR2 as YYNGEE. CDR3 length: 17 residues. The CDR3 coding sequence is TGTGCCAGCAGCGTAGATCCCGGGGGACCGAACACCGGGGAGCTGTTTTTT. It is translated as CASSVDPGGPNTGELFF.

The chain combines TRBV6-5 with TRBJ1-1, with D tentatively TRBD1 (5 bases). V gave up 4 bases and J gave up 7 bases, with 13 bases separating them. The CDR3 has 13 residues. In germline, CDR1 is MNHEY, CDR2 SVGAGI. The CDR3 nucleotides read TGTGCCAGCAGTTCCAGGGTCCCCTTTGAAGCTTTCTTT. Translated: CASSSRVPFEAFF.

The chain carries TRBV2 and TRBJ2-3, with a weak D call TRBD2 (6 bases). Germline loops: CDR1 SNHLY, CDR2 FYNNEI. V lost 10 bases and J 2 bases, leaving 19 bases between the germline ends. The CDR3 contains 15 residues. The CDR3 DNA follows: TGTGCCACCTCACTCGGGACTTATGACACAGATACGCAGTATTTT. Residues: CATSLGTYDTDTQYF.

V usage is TRBV6-6 and J usage is TRBJ2-2, with D unresolved. The CDR3 length is 13 residues. Germline values: CDR1 MNHNY, CDR2 SVGAGI (reference sequence). V lost 0 bases and J lost 6, with 5 bases in between. CDR3 residues: CASSYSLAGELFF. The CDR3, as DNA: TGTGCCAGCAGTTACTCGTTGGCCGGGGAGCTGTTTTTT.

The rearrangement joins TRBV6-6 to TRBJ1-1; possibly TRBD1 for D (5 bases). CDR3 length: 13 residues. V was cut by 7 bases and J by 1 base, with 10 bases left in between. Germline V gives CDR1 MNHNY, CDR2 SVGAGI (reference sequence). This CDR3 reads CASIVGANTEAFF. In nucleotides, the CDR3 is TGTGCCAGCATCGTAGGGGCGAACACTGAAGCTTTCTTT.

The rearrangement joins TRBV6-4 to TRBJ2-5; D is perhaps TRBD1 (6 bases). V lost 6 bases and J lost 1, with 12 bases in between. Germline CDR1 and CDR2: MRHNA and SNTAGT. There are 14 residues in the CDR3. The CDR3 loop reads CASSGDKIQETQYF. CDR3 DNA: TGTGCCAGCAGCGGGGACAAGATCCAAGAGACCCAGTACTTC.

This rearrangement joins TRBV5-1 to TRBJ1-1; 7 nucleotides agree with TRBD1. Germline V CDR1 and CDR2: SGHRS, YFSETQ. V lost 0 bases and J lost 1; bases outside the gene matches: 3. The CDR3 has 15 residues. Here the CDR3 reads CASSLGGQKNTEAFF. The CDR3 bases are TGCGCCAGCAGCTTGGGGGGACAGAAGAACACTGAAGCTTTCTTT.

The chain carries TRBV30 and TRBJ1-1; D is undetermined. Germline CDR1 reads GTSNPN; CDR2 reads SVGIG (reference sequence). The CDR3 sequence is 13 residues long. V lost 3 bases and J 5 bases, leaving 13 bases between the germline ends. The CDR3 sequence: CAWRPRRDTEAFF. The CDR3 DNA reads TGTGCCTGGAGACCGAGGAGAGATACTGAAGCTTTCTTT.

This clone was found once. The J gene is TRBJ2-2, the V gene TRBV19; D is unclear. V was shortened by 3 bases and J by 4 bases, with 12 bases between the two germline ends. This CDR3 has 15 amino acids. Germline loops: CDR1 LNHDA, CDR2 SQIVND (reference sequence). The CDR3, as DNA: TGTGCCAGTAGTATTCTCCCTAAACTCACCGGGGAGCTGTTTTTT. It translates to CASSILPKLTGELFF.